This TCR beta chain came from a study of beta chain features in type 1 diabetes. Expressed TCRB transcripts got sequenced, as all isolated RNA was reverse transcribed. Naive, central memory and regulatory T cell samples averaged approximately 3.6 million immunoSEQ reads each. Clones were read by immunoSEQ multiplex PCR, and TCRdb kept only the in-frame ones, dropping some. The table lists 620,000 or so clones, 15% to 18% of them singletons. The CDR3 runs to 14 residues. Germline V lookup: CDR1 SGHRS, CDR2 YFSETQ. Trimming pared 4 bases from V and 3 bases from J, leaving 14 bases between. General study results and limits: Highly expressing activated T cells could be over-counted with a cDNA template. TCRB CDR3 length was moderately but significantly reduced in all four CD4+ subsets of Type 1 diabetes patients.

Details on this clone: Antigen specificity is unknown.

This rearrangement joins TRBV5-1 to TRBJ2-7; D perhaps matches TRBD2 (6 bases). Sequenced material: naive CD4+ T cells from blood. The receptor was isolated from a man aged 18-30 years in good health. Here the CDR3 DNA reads TGCGCCAGCAGCCCCGAGGGACTGAACTACGAGCAGTACTTC. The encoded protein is CASSPEGLNYEQYF.